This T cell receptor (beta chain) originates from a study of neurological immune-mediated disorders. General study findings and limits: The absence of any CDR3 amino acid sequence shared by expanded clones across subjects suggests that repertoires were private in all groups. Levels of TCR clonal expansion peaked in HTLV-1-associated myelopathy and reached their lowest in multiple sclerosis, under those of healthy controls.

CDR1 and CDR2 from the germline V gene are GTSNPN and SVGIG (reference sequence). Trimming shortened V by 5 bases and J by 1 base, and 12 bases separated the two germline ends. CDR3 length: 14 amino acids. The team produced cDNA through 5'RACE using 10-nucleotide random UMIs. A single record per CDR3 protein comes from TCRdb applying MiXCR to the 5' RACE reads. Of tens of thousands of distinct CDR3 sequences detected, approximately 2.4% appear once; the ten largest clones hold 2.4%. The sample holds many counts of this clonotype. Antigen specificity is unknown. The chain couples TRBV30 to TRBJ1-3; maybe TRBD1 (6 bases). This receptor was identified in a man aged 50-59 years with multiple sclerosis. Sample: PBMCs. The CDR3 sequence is CAWEIQGSGNTIYF. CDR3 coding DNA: TGTGCCTGGGAAATACAGGGTTCTGGAAACACCATATATTTT.